This is a list of T cell receptor beta chains from one sample in a study of T cell changes during pregnancy in multiple sclerosis. Some clones are missing from TCRdb's copy, which holds only in-frame ones; the method was immunoSEQ multiplex PCR. The table lists about 110,000 clones, 90% to 95% of them singletons. This specimen was peripheral blood, taken in the third trimester of pregnancy. The receptor source for this set is a female donor with multiple sclerosis, enrolled in a pregnancy study. CDR3s include the opening cysteine and the closing phenylalanine or tryptophan. The D gene is left open where the match is weak. A row's size may be missing; if present it is once, few, many or a size class.

J gene | V gene | D gene | clone size | CDR3 DNA | CDR3 protein
TRBJ2-7 | TRBV2 | NA | NA | TGTGCCAGCATACCCCTTGCTGTAGCAGTCGAGCAGTACTTC | CASIPLAVAVEQYF
TRBJ1-1 | TRBV27 | NA | NA | TGTGCCAGCGGACAGAGGCCTGAAGCTTTCTTT | CASGQRPEAFF
TRBJ2-6 | TRBV5-1 | TRBD2 | NA | TGCGCCAGCAGCTTGGGAACTAGCGGCTCTGGGGCCAACGTCCTGACTTTC | CASSLGTSGSGANVLTF
TRBJ1-2 | TRBV6-1 | NA | NA | TGTGCCAGCAGTGAAACATTCAACTATGGCTACACCTTC | CASSETFNYGYTF
TRBJ1-3 | TRBV6-5 | NA | NA | TGTGCCAGCAGCTGGACAGCTTACGGAAACACCATATATTTT | CASSWTAYGNTIYF
TRBJ1-1 | TRBV6-5 | TRBD1 | NA | TGTGCCAGCAGTCAGGGGGCCTTGTTCTTGGCTTTCTTT | CASSQGALFLAFF
TRBJ1-2 | TRBV7-3 | TRBD1 | NA | TGTGCCAGCAGCTCCTCATCGGGACAGGGGAACTATGGCTACACCTTC | CASSSSSGQGNYGYTF
TRBJ1-2 | TRBV9 | NA | NA | TGTGCCAGCAGAGGACACGAACCTTATGGCTACACCTTC | CASRGHEPYGYTF
TRBJ1-2 | TRBV6-5 | TRBD1 | NA | TGTGCCAGCAGTTACTCGACAGGGAATGGCTACACCTTC | CASSYSTGNGYTF
TRBJ2-5 | TRBV5-1 | TRBD1 | NA | TGCGCCAGCAGCACCTTAACGACAGGGGTTGAGACCCAGTACTTC | CASSTLTTGVETQYF
TRBJ1-1 | TRBV7-8 | TRBD1 | once | TGTGCCAGCAGCGTCGACAGGGGGCTCACTGAAGCTTTCTTT | CASSVDRGLTEAFF
TRBJ2-5 | TRBV28 | NA | NA | TGTGCCTCCTTCGGTCTTTCGGAGACCCAGTACTTC | CASFGLSETQYF
TRBJ1-4 | TRBV6-1 | NA | NA | TGTGCCAGCAGGGGACAACCTAATGAAAAACTGTTTTTT | CASRGQPNEKLFF
TRBJ2-3 | TRBV5-1 | TRBD1 | NA | TGCGCCAGCAGTCCGGGGACAGGGCTGGATACGCAGTATTTT | CASSPGTGLDTQYF
TRBJ1-5 | TRBV2 | NA | NA | TGTGCCAGCAGCCAGGGGAAGAGTCAGCCCCAGCATTTT | CASSQGKSQPQHF
TRBJ1-2 | TRBV6-5 | NA | NA | TGTGCCAGCAGTTCCCAGAGGATCTATGGCTACACCTTC | CASSSQRIYGYTF
TRBJ2-4 | TRBV6-5 | TRBD2 | NA | TGTGCCAGCAGTGTCCCGGGGAGGGACATTCAGTACTTC | CASSVPGRDIQYF
TRBJ2-7 | TRBV7-9 | TRBD1 | NA | TGTGCCAGCAGCGTACCGGGACAGGGGCTCTACGAGCAGTACTTC | CASSVPGQGLYEQYF
TRBJ2-5 | TRBV20-1 | NA | NA | TGCAGTGCTACCCAGCAAGAGACCCAGTACTTC | CSATQQETQYF
TRBJ2-7 | TRBV6-1 | TRBD1 | once | TGTGCCAGCAGTTCCGGACAGGTCCTCTACGAGCAGTACTTC | CASSSGQVLYEQYF
TRBJ1-3 | TRBV7-2 | NA | NA | TGTGCCAGCAGCTTAGACACGGGTAGTGGAAGCACCATATATTTT | CASSLDTGSGSTIYF
TRBJ2-7 | TRBV28 | NA | NA | TGTGCCAGCGCGAAGTACGAGCAGTACTTC | CASAKYEQYF
TRBJ2-1 | TRBV6-1 | TRBD1 | NA | TGTGCCAGCAGTGAACTACAGGGGGCCTACAATGAGCAGTTCTTC | CASSELQGAYNEQFF
TRBJ1-2 | TRBV7-9 | NA | NA | TGTGCCAGCAGCTTTATGCGAGACACAAACTATGGCTACACCTTC | CASSFMRDTNYGYTF
TRBJ1-4 | TRBV18 | NA | NA | TGTGCCAGCTCACCCAACCCCATCGGGAATGAAAAACTGTTTTTT | CASSPNPIGNEKLFF
TRBJ2-7 | TRBV7-8 | TRBD1 | NA | TGTGCCAGCAGCAGGACAGGCTACGAGCAGTACTTC | CASSRTGYEQYF
TRBJ1-2 | TRBV20-1 | NA | NA | TGCAGTGCTGGGCGGGGTCTTTCTTACACCTTC | CSAGRGLSYTF
TRBJ2-7 | TRBV5-4 | NA | NA | TGTGCCAGCGGCTTGTTCACAGGGCCGCCCTACGAGCAGTACTTC | CASGLFTGPPYEQYF
TRBJ2-3 | TRBV5-4 | NA | NA | TGTGCCAGCAGCTTGGAAAGGGGCGATACGCAGTATTTT | CASSLERGDTQYF
TRBJ2-7 | TRBV11-2 | NA | NA | TGTGCCAGCAGCCTGGACAGCTCCCATAGTACTTACGAGCAGTACTTC | CASSLDSSHSTYEQYF
TRBJ2-1 | TRBV11-2 | NA | NA | TGTGCCAGCAGCTTCCACGCATCGGGGGACAATGAGCAGTTCTTC | CASSFHASGDNEQFF
TRBJ2-2 | TRBV25-1 | NA | NA | TGTGCCAGCAGTGAATGGTCGGGGGCCGGGGAGCTGTTTTTT | CASSEWSGAGELFF
TRBJ1-1 | TRBV7-8 | NA | NA | TGTGCCAGCAGCCGGACTAGGAACACTGAAGCTTTCTTT | CASSRTRNTEAFF
TRBJ2-1 | TRBV4-1 | NA | once | TGCGCCAGCAGCCTGGAGGGATTGAATGAGCAGTTCTTC | CASSLEGLNEQFF
TRBJ1-5 | TRBV10-1 | NA | NA | TGCGCCAGCGGACTTGGGACAAGAAATCAGCCCCAGCATTTT | CASGLGTRNQPQHF
TRBJ1-2 | TRBV5-1 | TRBD1 | NA | TGCGCCAGCAGCCGCGGGGACAGCAACTATGGCTACACCTTC | CASSRGDSNYGYTF
TRBJ2-7 | TRBV28 | TRBD1 | NA | TGTGCCAGCAGACGCGGACAGGGCCTGTCCTACGAGCAGTACTTC | CASRRGQGLSYEQYF
TRBJ1-2 | TRBV23-1 | NA | NA | TGCGCCAGCAGTCAATACGAGGGCAAAGTCACCTTC | CASSQYEGKVTF
TRBJ2-7 | TRBV5-1 | TRBD1 | NA | TGCGCCAGCGGACAGGCCTTGGGGGCCTACGAGCAGTACTTC | CASGQALGAYEQYF
TRBJ2-2 | TRBV28 | NA | NA | TGTGCCAGCAGTTTAAGACAGGCTAACACCGGGGAGCTGTTTTTT | CASSLRQANTGELFF
TRBJ2-3 | TRBV6-1 | TRBD1 | few | TGTGCCAGCAGTGTACGACAGGGGGTCACAGATACGCAGTATTTT | CASSVRQGVTDTQYF
TRBJ2-7 | TRBV7-9 | NA | NA | TGTGCCAGCACCCTTCCCCCGGTTACAGGTAGTCCCGAGCAGTACTTC | CASTLPPVTGSPEQYF
TRBJ1-4 | TRBV6-5 | TRBD1 | once | TGTGCCAGCAGGACCTCAGGGGGCAGGGGTGAAAAACTGTTTTTT | CASRTSGGRGEKLFF
TRBJ2-7 | TRBV19 | NA | NA | TGTGCCAGTCGGGAGACTTCTTCCTACGAGCAGTACTTC | CASRETSSYEQYF
TRBJ2-4 | TRBV6-1 | NA | NA | TGTGCCAGCAGTGAAGTCGGCAGGGCGGACATTCAGTACTTC | CASSEVGRADIQYF
TRBJ1-2 | TRBV6-1 | NA | NA | TGTGCCAGCAGTGAATTGGTATCAGGAGGCTACACCTTC | CASSELVSGGYTF
TRBJ2-5 | TRBV18 | NA | NA | TGTGCCAGCTCTCCTAAAGAGACCCAGTACTTC | CASSPKETQYF
TRBJ2-1 | TRBV5-1 | TRBD2 | NA | TGCGCCAGCAGCGCCCAGAGCGGGGGCTACAATGAGCAGTTCTTC | CASSAQSGGYNEQFF
TRBJ2-1 | TRBV5-1 | TRBD2 | NA | TGCGCCAGCGCTCCTAGCGGATCCTACAATGAGCAGTTCTTC | CASAPSGSYNEQFF
TRBJ1-1 | TRBV9 | TRBD1 | once | TGTGCCAGCAGCGTAGCTGGGCAGGGGGCAGGTGGCACTGAAGCTTTCTTT | CASSVAGQGAGGTEAFF
TRBJ2-3 | TRBV7-2 | NA | once | TGTGCCAGCAGCTTAGCCCCAGAAGATACGCAGTATTTT | CASSLAPEDTQYF
TRBJ2-6 | TRBV5-1 | NA | NA | TGCGCCAGCAGCTTGTTCGGGACTGGGGCCAACGTCCTGACTTTC | CASSLFGTGANVLTF
TRBJ1-1 | TRBV7-2 | NA | NA | TGTGCCAGCAGCTTAGATCCCCTAAGTGCGGAAGCTTTCTTT | CASSLDPLSAEAFF
TRBJ2-5 | TRBV5-1 | TRBD2 | NA | TGCGCCAGTTACGGACTAGCGGGGGCCTATTCCCAAGAGACCCAGTACTTC | CASYGLAGAYSQETQYF
TRBJ2-1 | TRBV18 | TRBD1 | NA | TGTGCCAGCTCGGCGGACAGGGGGTATTACAATGAGCAGTTCTTC | CASSADRGYYNEQFF
TRBJ2-1 | TRBV7-3 | TRBD2 | once | TGTGCCAGCAGCTTAGGTAGCGGGAGGATTAATGAGCAGTTCTTC | CASSLGSGRINEQFF
TRBJ1-1 | TRBV5-1 | TRBD1 | NA | TGCGCCAGCAGCATCGGGACAGGGGGCCCGTTTGAAGCTTTCTTT | CASSIGTGGPFEAFF